The sequence of this TCR beta chain was determined in a study of blood T cell repertoires in COVID-19. The wider study: Collection of acute and convalescent COVID-19 samples took place in the United States, Italy and Spain. In each case, the material was cDNA or gDNA derived from T cells, B-cell-depleted T cells, or PBMCs.

Germline CDR1 SEHNR, CDR2 FQNEAQ (reference sequence). The CDR3 has 16 amino acids. V lost 5 bases, J lost 6 bases, and 17 bases lay in between. Original methodology: Amplification of reference gene primers provided the estimated nucleated cell counts. Sequencing was performed with immunoSEQ multiplex PCR; in TCRdb, only in-frame clones are kept and a portion is missing. The V and J calls and clone size come from that table; D and trimming were worked out from the DNA. The sample gives 200,000 to 250,000 clones, about four fifths of which show up once; about 8.9% is in the top ten. The sample consisted of peripheral blood. The chain recombines TRBV7-9 with TRBJ1-6; possible D gene TRBD1, 6 bases. The origin of this receptor is an elderly man with acute or convalescent COVID-19. The CDR3 bases are TGTGCCAGCAGCCAGACAGGCCCCTGGGGTAATTCACCCCTCCACTTT. Protein product: CASSQTGPWGNSPLHF.